This TCR beta chain was retrieved from a study of T cell clonotyping in hematopoietic cell transplantation (TCRdb year 2021). Describing the broader study: A total of 135 blood samples were collected in the study from around 40 consecutive transplant recipients and their related donors. Patient recruitment ran from 2015 to January 2017, and follow-up continued until late 2020 or death. Beyond this particular receptor, the publication reports: Broader posttransplant TCR repertoire diversity was predicted by donor and pretransplant recipient Inverse Simpson Index values. The sample size was limited, and because cells were not sorted, the contributions of CD4 and CD8 repertoires could not be separated. Recipient repertoires showed only a small fraction of overlap with donor repertoires, and over 95% appeared de novo at the given depth. After transplant, TCR diversity in recipients dropped, and pathologically expanded clonotypes climbed progressively between day 30 and day 180.

The V end gives up 5 bases and the J end 4 bases, leaving 17 bases in the junction not matched to a gene. As encoded in the germline V gene, CDR1 is MDHEN while CDR2 is SYDVKM. The CDR3 sequence holds 17 residues, the cysteine and phenylalanine included. Kept here is only the CDR3 DNA, which spans 51 bases and is read in frame from base 1. As regards this clone: What this receptor recognizes is not known. No base quality values were provided; no much bigger clone lies one nucleotide off.

The immunoSEQ assay, a bias-controlled multiplex PCR using V- and J-specific primers, was used to amplify TCR beta CDR3 regions from genomic DNA. In a second PCR step, a proprietary barcode and Illumina adapter sequences were attached to the CDR3 amplicons. An Illumina MiSeq instrument was used for sequencing of the CDR3 libraries. The authors' pipeline ran thus. Export and quality control were performed with immunoSEQ Analyzer 3.0, and downstream analyses were performed with R Bioconductor and Immunarch. Only productive rearrangements within the normalized downsampled data set were used in the calculation of repertoire metrics. Clonotypes larger than 5 templates in the normalized cohort were defined as pathologically expanded. The Inverse Simpson Index was used to measure repertoire diversity. To capture all clonotypes, CMV-specificity analyses were performed on the non-normalized data set. TCRdb took over this immuneACCESS table, retaining in-frame rearrangements with V and J assigned. Such tables are incomplete; in checked studies, under half of the missing clones stem from an unresolved V gene, and the remainder is unexplained. The DNA was the basis for D and trimming; V, J and clone size are from that table. The sample records over 550 clones, roughly 95% of which are singletons. The ten largest clones capture about 8.5% of the sample.

What this sample's time point label stands for: 180 days after allo-HCT. Blood samples were obtained from recipients approximately 28 days before transplant and at days 30, 100 and 180 after transplant. Nuclei Lysis Solution was used to extract genomic DNA from fresh or cryopreserved unfractionated peripheral blood mononuclear cells. Recombination connected TRBV28 to TRBJ2-7; TRBD1 lines up with 7 middle nucleotides. The clonotype originates from a male patient aged 50 or older who had an allogeneic stem cell transplant from a related donor, so the T cells may come from the graft donor. Some clones in this sample may be carry-over from other donors' samples. Material: PBMCs, obtained 180 days after allogeneic stem cell transplant. The DNA sequence is given as TGTGCCAGCAGTGCATGGCGCCAGGACAGGATCGGGTACGAGCAGTACTTC. The encoded protein is CASSAWRQDRIGYEQYF.